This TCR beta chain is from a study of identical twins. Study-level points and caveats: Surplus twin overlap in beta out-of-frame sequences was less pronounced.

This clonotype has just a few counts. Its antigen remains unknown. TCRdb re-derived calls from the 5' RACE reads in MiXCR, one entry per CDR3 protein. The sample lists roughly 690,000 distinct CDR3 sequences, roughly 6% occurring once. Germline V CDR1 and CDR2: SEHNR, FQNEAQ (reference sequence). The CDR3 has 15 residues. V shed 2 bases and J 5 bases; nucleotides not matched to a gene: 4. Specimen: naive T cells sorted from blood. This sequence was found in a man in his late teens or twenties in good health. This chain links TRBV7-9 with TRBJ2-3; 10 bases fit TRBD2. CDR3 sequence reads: CASSLQLAGGDTQYF. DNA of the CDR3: TGTGCCAGCAGCTTACAATTAGCGGGAGGAGATACGCAGTATTTT.